This T cell receptor beta chain was documented in a study of CDR3 diversity in severe acne. TCRdb fed the PCR reads into MiXCR, producing one record per CDR3 protein. The repertoire includes approximately 77,000 distinct CDR3 sequences, about 53% of them detected once, and roughly 10% sits in the top ten. From germline, CDR1 is SEHNR and CDR2 FQNEAQ (reference sequence). V dropped 5 bases and J dropped 0 bases, with 11 bases sitting between them. This CDR3 is 14 amino acids long. Sequencing used blood. The sequence derives from a male donor with severe acne vulgaris. The chain joins TRBV7-9 to TRBJ2-7, with D tentatively TRBD1 (6 bases). The CDR3 nucleotides read TGTGCCAGCAGCCAGGGGACGGCCTCCTACGAGCAGTACTTC. This codes for CASSQGTASYEQYF.